Below are 17 T cell receptor beta chains sequenced from a single sample in a study of blood T cells in healthy people across ages. With a J-beta primer mix and a sample-barcoded 5' primer, a second PCR ran about 7 to 11 cycles. TCRdb passed the 5' RACE reads through MiXCR, listing each CDR3 protein once. The data show nearly 800,000 distinct CDR3 sequences, approximately 25% seen once. The same sample was also used in a study of T cells of mothers and their children.

Sequenced material: blood. The receptors were sampled from a boy aged 5-17 years in good health.

The table lists this clonotype with a few counts. One junction end does not reproduce the germline sequence, and a read error may be involved. The chain couples TRBV5-1 to TRBJ2-5, with 7 bases aligning to TRBD1. In germline, CDR1 is SGHRS, CDR2 YFSETQ. This CDR3 spans 15 amino acids. The CDR3 sequence is CASTSETGTYNEQLF. CDR3 DNA sequence: TGCGCCAGCACCTCCGAGACAGGGACCTACAATGAGCAGCTCTTC. The variable domain in full, with the rest retrieved from reference TRBV5-1 and TRBJ2-5, is KAGVTQTPRYLIKTRGQQVTLSCSPISGHRSVSWYQQTPGQGLQFLFEYFSETQRNKGNFPGRFSGRQFSNSRSEMNVSTLELGDSALYLCASTSETGTYNEQLFGPGTRLLVL.

The V and J genes are TRBV10-3 and TRBJ2-7; 8 nucleotides line up with TRBD1. V dropped 6 bases and J dropped 2; count of bases not matched to a gene: 9. This CDR3 spans 15 amino acids. The V gene's germline CDR1 is ENHRY and CDR2 SYGVKD. The CDR3: CAIRSQGVRPYEQYF. The CDR3 DNA reads as TGTGCCATCAGATCACAGGGGGTCCGTCCCTACGAGCAGTACTTC.

The genes are TRBV11-2 and TRBJ2-3, with D possibly matching TRBD1 (6 bases). The V gene's germline CDR1 is SGHAT and CDR2 FQNNGV. Trimming pared 1 base from V and 6 bases from J, leaving 11 bases between. This CDR3 contains 14 residues. The CDR3 nucleotides are TGTGCCAGCAGCTTAGTCACAGGGTTGGATACGCAGTATTTT. It yields the protein CASSLVTGLDTQYF.

This sequence joins TRBV7-2 and TRBJ2-1, with 9 nucleotides matching TRBD2. Judging by the DNA end, TRBJ2-5 fits better; the J call may be wrong. The CDR3 totals 15 residues. The germline gives CDR1 SGHTA, CDR2 FQGNSA. CDR3 protein: CASKVLAGTRETQYF. In DNA form, the CDR3 reads TGTGCCAGTAAGGTCCTAGCGGGAACCCGGGAGACCCAGTACTTC.

The table lists this clonotype with many counts. The chain links TRBV7-9 to TRBJ2-1; 11 nucleotides align to TRBD1. V was clipped by 7 bases and J by 6 bases; unmatched bases: 2. This CDR3 has 13 residues. Germline assignment: CDR1 SEHNR and CDR2 FQNEAQ (reference sequence). CDR3 DNA sequence: TGTGCCAGCACCGGGACAGGGGGCAATGAGCAGTTCTTC. Its protein product is CASTGTGGNEQFF.

The chain has TRBV7-9 and TRBJ2-5, with 9 bases aligning to TRBD2. The J call is doubtful: the DNA matches TRBJ2-1 better. Looked up from germline, CDR1 is SEHNR and CDR2 is FQNEAQ (reference sequence). The CDR3 is made up of 15 amino acids. DNA of the CDR3: TGTGCCAGTAGCCCGACTAGCGGATACTACAATGAGCAGTTCTTC. Encoded protein: CASSPTSGYYNEQFF.

The chain is built from TRBV24-1 and TRBJ2-2; D ambiguous. The CDR3 covers 16 residues. Trimming pared 0 bases from V and 0 bases from J, leaving 7 bases between. CDR1 is KGHDR, CDR2 SFDVKD, per germline. Written as DNA, the CDR3 is TGTGCCACCAGTGATTTGAGCAGTGCGAACACCGGGGAGCTGTTTTTT. It encodes CATSDLSSANTGELFF.

This clonotype showed up just a few times. This sequence joins TRBV6-2 or TRBV6-3 and TRBJ2-6; weak D call: TRBD1 (6 bases). The CDR3 extends over 18 amino acids. Germline V gives CDR1 MNHEY, CDR2 SVGEGT. With 6 bases removed from V and 1 base from J, the gap between germline ends came to 19 bases. The CDR3 region has the DNA TGTGCCAGCAGCTCAAACAGGGTAACGAAATCTGGGGCCAACGTCCTGACTTTC. Its translation: CASSSNRVTKSGANVLTF.

This clonotype was counted between two and nine times. The chain couples TRBV5-1 to TRBJ2-5, with TRBD1 as a possible D gene (6 bases). The J call may be faulty, since TRBJ2-7 better matches the DNA end. There are 14 residues in the CDR3. Per the germline V gene, CDR1 is SGHRS and CDR2 is YFSETQ. The CDR3 protein is CASSLGQTSYEQYF. The CDR3 nucleotides are TGCGCCAGCAGCCTTGGACAGACCTCCTACGAGCAGTACTTC.

The table lists this clonotype with a few counts. The chain couples TRBV20-1 to TRBJ2-5; D not resolved. Per the germline V gene, CDR1 is DFQATT and CDR2 is SNEGSKA (reference sequence). The CDR3 runs to 12 residues. V shed 3 bases and J shed 2 bases, with 7 bases lying between them. The CDR3 reads CSARVVQETQYF. Written as DNA, the CDR3 is TGCAGTGCTAGGGTTGTTCAAGAGACCCAGTACTTC.

This clonotype was counted only a few times. This chain links TRBV18 with TRBJ2-5; D ambiguous. The J call could be wrong; TRBJ2-7 is a better fit for the DNA end. CDR3 length: 12 amino acids. Germline CDR1 reads KGHSH; CDR2 reads LQKENI. CDR3 protein: CASRNTPDEQYF. CDR3 DNA sequence: TGTGCCAGTAGGAACACCCCGGACGAGCAGTACTTC.

This rearrangement joins TRBV28 to TRBJ1-4; unclear D gene. The CDR3 is 16 amino acids. The germline V gene has CDR1 MDHEN and CDR2 SYDVKM. V was pared by 1 base and J by 0 bases, with 9 bases between. The CDR3 sequence is CASSLLDRATNEKLFF. Here the CDR3 DNA reads TGTGCCAGCAGTTTATTGGACCGTGCAACTAATGAAAAACTGTTTTTT. The full variable domain, in which reference TRBV28 and TRBJ1-4 provide the parts outside the CDR3, is DVKVTQSSRYLVKRTGEKVFLECVQDMDHENMFWYRQDPGLGLRLIYFSYDVKMKEKGDIPEGYSVSREKKERFSLILESASTNQTSMYLCASSLLDRATNEKLFFGSGTQLSVL.

This clonotype has a handful of counts. This chain connects TRBV11-2 to TRBJ2-1, with 9 bases that match TRBD2. V shed 1 base, J shed 8 bases, and the junction held 9 bases outside the gene matches. Germline CDR1 reads SGHAT; CDR2 reads FQNNGV. This CDR3 region has 16 residues. The CDR3 DNA reads as TGTGCCAGCAGCTTAGGATACAGCGGGGGGAGGGATGAGCAGTTCTTC. Translated: CASSLGYSGGRDEQFF.

The CDR3 nucleotides are TGTGCCAGCAGCTATAATCCGGGACAGGGGGCTTCCGGGGAGCTGTTTTTT. This encodes CASSYNPGQGASGELFF. The rearrangement joins TRBV7-6 to TRBJ2-2; 12 bases align to TRBD1. After removal of 4 bases from V and 6 bases from J, the junction contained 9 bases not matched to a gene. The CDR3 is made up of 17 amino acids. The germline gives CDR1 SGHVS, CDR2 FNYEAQ.

The chain couples TRBV12-3 or TRBV12-4 to TRBJ1-2, with a possible D match to TRBD1 (5 bases). Trimming took 4 bases from V and 5 from J, leaving 14 bases between them. The CDR3 loop spans 14 amino acids. For the CDR3, the DNA is TGTGCCAGCAGTTGGGGACGTCGGGAGTATGGCTACACCTTC. It specifies CASSWGRREYGYTF.

This sequence joins TRBV11-1 and TRBJ2-5; 8 bases map to TRBD2. Germline CDR1 and CDR2: SGHAT and FQDESV (reference sequence). The CDR3 contains 16 residues. V gave up 5 bases and J gave up 2 bases; unmatched junction bases: 10. In nucleotides, the CDR3 is TGTGCCAGCAGCCCCGGGGTAGCGGGGAAACAAGAGACCCAGTACTTC. It encodes CASSPGVAGKQETQYF.

The rearrangement joins TRBV11-2 to TRBJ1-2, with D perhaps matching TRBD1 (5 bases). V lost 3 bases, J lost 8 bases, and 22 bases lay in between. Germline V gives CDR1 SGHAT, CDR2 FQNNGV. This CDR3 comprises 16 residues. The CDR3: CASSFLTPSGAGGYTF. The CDR3 region has the DNA TGTGCCAGCAGCTTTCTTACACCCTCCGGGGCTGGGGGCTACACCTTC. The full variable domain, in which reference TRBV11-2 and TRBJ1-2 provide the parts outside the CDR3, is EAGVAQSPRYKIIEKRQSVAFWCNPISGHATLYWYQQILGQGPKLLIQFQNNGVVDDSQLPKDRFSAERLKGVDSTLKIQPAKLEDSAVYLCASSFLTPSGAGGYTFGSGTRLTVV.